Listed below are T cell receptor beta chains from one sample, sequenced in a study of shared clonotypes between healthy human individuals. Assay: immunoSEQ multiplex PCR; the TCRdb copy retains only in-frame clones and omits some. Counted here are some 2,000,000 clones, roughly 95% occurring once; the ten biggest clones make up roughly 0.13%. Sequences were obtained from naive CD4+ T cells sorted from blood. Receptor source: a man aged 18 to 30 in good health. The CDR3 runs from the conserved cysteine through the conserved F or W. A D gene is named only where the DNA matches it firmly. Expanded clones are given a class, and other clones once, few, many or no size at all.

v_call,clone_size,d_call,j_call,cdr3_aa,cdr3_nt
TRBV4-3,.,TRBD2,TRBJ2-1,CASSQSWTSVNEQFF,TGCGCCAGCAGCCAATCCTGGACTAGCGTCAATGAGCAGTTCTTC
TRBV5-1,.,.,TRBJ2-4,CASSLDEGTIQYF,TGCGCCAGCAGCCTAGACGAGGGAACCATTCAGTACTTC
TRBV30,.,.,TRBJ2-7,CAWSGRFEQYF,TGTGCCTGGAGTGGAAGATTCGAGCAGTACTTC
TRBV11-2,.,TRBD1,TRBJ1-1,CASSTWDRGLVTEAFF,TGTGCCAGCAGCACCTGGGACAGGGGGCTGGTCACTGAAGCTTTCTTT
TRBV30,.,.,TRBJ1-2,CAWSIGGADGYTF,TGTGCCTGGAGTATCGGGGGCGCGGATGGCTACACCTTC
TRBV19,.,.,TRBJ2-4,CASKGTRVLAKNIQYF,TGTGCCAGTAAGGGTACTAGGGTCCTAGCCAAAAACATTCAGTACTTC
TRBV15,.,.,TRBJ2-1,CATSRGYGDNEQFF,TGTGCCACCAGCCGCGGCTACGGAGACAATGAGCAGTTCTTC
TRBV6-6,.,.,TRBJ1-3,CASSRNSGNTIYF,TGTGCCAGCAGTCGAAACTCTGGAAACACCATATATTTT
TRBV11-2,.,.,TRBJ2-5,CASSLVGDVQETQYF,TGTGCCAGCAGCTTAGTAGGCGACGTCCAAGAGACCCAGTACTTC
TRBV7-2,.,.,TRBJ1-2,CASSLDGQNYGYTF,TGTGCCAGCAGCTTAGATGGACAGAACTATGGCTACACCTTC
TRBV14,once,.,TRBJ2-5,CASSQGQRKETQYF,TGTGCCAGCAGCCAAGGACAGAGGAAAGAGACCCAGTACTTC
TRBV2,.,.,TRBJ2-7,CASSEDYEQYF,TGTGCCAGCAGTGAAGACTACGAGCAGTACTTC
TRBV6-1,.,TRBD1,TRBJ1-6,CASSEVLSGGDSPLHF,TGTGCCAGCAGCGAAGTACTCTCAGGGGGCGATTCACCCCTCCACTTT
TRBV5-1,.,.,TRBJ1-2,CASSLWSGEGGYTF,TGCGCCAGCAGCTTGTGGTCAGGGGAAGGCGGCTACACCTTC
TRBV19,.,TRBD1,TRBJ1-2,CASRKGQGAFNYGYTF,TGTGCCAGTAGGAAGGGACAGGGGGCCTTCAACTATGGCTACACCTTC
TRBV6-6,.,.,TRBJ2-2,CASGHFNTGELFF,TGTGCCAGCGGTCACTTCAACACCGGGGAGCTGTTTTTT
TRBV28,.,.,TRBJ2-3,CASTAAGTISTDTQYF,TGTGCCAGCACCGCCGCCGGGACAATTAGCACAGATACGCAGTATTTT
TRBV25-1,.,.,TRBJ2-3,CASSVKDTQYF,TGTGCCAGCAGTGTTAAGGATACGCAGTATTTT
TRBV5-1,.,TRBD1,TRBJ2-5,CASSRGTGQETQYF,TGCGCCAGTTCAAGGGGGACAGGCCAAGAGACCCAGTACTTC
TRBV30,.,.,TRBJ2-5,CAWSPSGALGTQYF,TGTGCCTGGAGCCCATCCGGGGCGCTTGGGACCCAGTACTTC
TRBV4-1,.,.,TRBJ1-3,CASSPPRQNSGNTIYF,TGCGCCAGCAGCCCCCCCCGACAGAACTCTGGAAACACCATATATTTT
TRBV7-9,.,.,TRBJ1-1,CASSLGSTNTEAFF,TGTGCCAGCAGCTTAGGATCAACGAACACTGAAGCTTTCTTT
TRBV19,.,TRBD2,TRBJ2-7,CASSTPGLAVLSYEQYF,TGTGCCAGTAGTACCCCCGGACTAGCGGTTCTCTCCTACGAGCAGTACTTC
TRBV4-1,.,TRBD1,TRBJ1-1,CASRPRGRLAEAFF,TGCGCCAGCAGGCCCAGGGGGCGCCTGGCTGAAGCTTTCTTT
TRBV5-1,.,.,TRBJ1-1,CASSLEGPNTEAFF,TGCGCCAGCAGCTTGGAAGGTCCAAACACTGAAGCTTTCTTT
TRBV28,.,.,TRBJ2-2,CASSPPPGITNTGELFF,TGTGCCAGCAGTCCACCCCCGGGAATCACGAACACCGGGGAGCTGTTTTTT
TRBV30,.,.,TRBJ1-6,CAWRSQSPLHF,TGTGCCTGGAGGTCACAATCACCCCTCCACTTT
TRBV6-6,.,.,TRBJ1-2,CASTPPQIAYGYTF,TGTGCCAGCACCCCCCCCCAGATAGCCTATGGCTACACCTTC
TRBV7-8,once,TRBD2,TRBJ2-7,CASSRNSGSSYEQYF,TGTGCCAGCAGCCGTAATAGCGGGAGCTCCTACGAGCAGTACTTC
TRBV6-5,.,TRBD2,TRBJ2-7,CASSRGLATEQYF,TGTGCCAGCAGTCGCGGACTAGCGACCGAGCAGTACTTC
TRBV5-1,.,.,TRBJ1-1,CASSLSGGEAFF,TGCGCCAGCAGCTTGTCGGGAGGGGAAGCTTTCTTT
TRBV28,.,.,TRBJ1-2,CASSLTAGGRGYGYTF,TGTGCCAGCAGCCTCACGGCCGGGGGAAGGGGCTATGGCTACACCTTC
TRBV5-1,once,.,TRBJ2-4,CASSKVGGAAKNIQYF,TGCGCCAGCAGCAAGGTCGGGGGCGCAGCCAAAAACATTCAGTACTTC
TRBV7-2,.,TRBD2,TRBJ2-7,CASSQRTSSWPQYF,TGTGCCAGCAGCCAGAGGACTAGCAGCTGGCCGCAGTACTTC
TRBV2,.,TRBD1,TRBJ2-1,CASTRQGGSYNEQFF,TGTGCCAGCACAAGACAGGGGGGCTCCTACAATGAGCAGTTCTTC
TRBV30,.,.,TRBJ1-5,CAWSPRGNQPQHF,TGTGCCTGGAGCCCTCGGGGGAATCAGCCCCAGCATTTT
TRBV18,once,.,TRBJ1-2,CASSPPVGEYGYTF,TGTGCCAGCTCACCACCGGTGGGGGAGTATGGCTACACCTTC
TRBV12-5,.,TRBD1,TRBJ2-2,CASGPGQGIGELFF,TGTGCTAGTGGCCCTGGACAGGGGATCGGGGAGCTGTTTTTT
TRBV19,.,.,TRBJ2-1,CASSPTGNNEQFF,TGTGCCAGTAGTCCGACTGGTAATAATGAGCAGTTCTTC
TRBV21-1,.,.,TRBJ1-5,CASSKRDRVQPQHF,TGTGCCAGCAGCAAACGGGACAGGGTTCAGCCCCAGCATTTT
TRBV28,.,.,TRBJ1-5,CASSLWSGNQPQHF,TGTGCCAGCAGTTTATGGTCTGGCAATCAGCCCCAGCATTTT
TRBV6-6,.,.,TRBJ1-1,CASSYQMNTEAFF,TGTGCCAGCAGTTACCAAATGAACACTGAAGCTTTCTTT
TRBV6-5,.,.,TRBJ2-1,CASSYSGYSSYNEQFF,TGTGCCAGCAGTTACTCTGGCTACAGCTCCTACAATGAGCAGTTCTTC
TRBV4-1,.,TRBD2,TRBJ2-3,CASSQEGWRGAANTQYF,TGCGCCAGCAGCCAAGAGGGGTGGCGGGGGGCCGCCAATACGCAGTATTTT
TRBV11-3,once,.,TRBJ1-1,CASSPLGGTEAFF,TGTGCCAGCAGCCCCCTAGGGGGCACTGAAGCTTTCTTT
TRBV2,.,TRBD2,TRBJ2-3,CASRWGGGTDTQYF,TGTGCCAGCAGGTGGGGGGGAGGCACAGATACGCAGTATTTT
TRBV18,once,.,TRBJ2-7,CASSPPSTYEQYF,TGTGCCAGCTCACCACCGTCTACCTACGAGCAGTACTTC